This TCR beta chain derives from a study of CD8 T cells in Susac syndrome. In the study overall: Treatment status at blood draw for the Susac syndrome patients was therapy-naive, corticosteroids, or intravenous immunoglobulin alone.

On this clonotype itself: Its target is unknown.

As judged by recently defined diagnostic criteria, patients with Susac syndrome had definite or probable disease. Whole-study results and caveats: TCR sequencing and HLA analysis covered a relatively small number of individuals.

cDNA came from about 0.5 to 1 ug RNA primed by random hexamers. The CDR3 of TCR beta was amplified by immunoSEQ multiplex PCR across 54 Vbeta and 13 Jbeta. TCRdb reprocessed the immunoSEQ multiplex PCR reads with MiXCR, giving one entry per CDR3 protein. The data show about 180,000 distinct CDR3 sequences, roughly 95% seen once. The CDR3 extends over 17 amino acids. Trimming stripped 0 bases from V and 4 bases from J, with 15 bases between. Germline V CDR1 and CDR2: LGHDT, YNNKEL (reference sequence). The sequence was collected from a human donor with Susac syndrome. The sequenced material came from CD4+ T cells from PBMCs. The chain has TRBV3-1 and TRBJ1-4, with D possibly being TRBD1 (6 bases). The CDR3 coding sequence is TGTGCCAGCAGCCAAGAACAGGGAGGACGGCTTAATGAAAAACTGTTTTTT. Amino acids: CASSQEQGGRLNEKLFF. Together with reference TRBV3-1 and TRBJ1-4, the CDR3 gives the full variable domain: DTAVSQTPKYLVTQMGNDKSIKCEQNLGHDTMYWYKQDSKKFLKIMFSYNNKELIINETVPNRFSPKSPDKAHLNLHINSLELGDSAVYFCASSQEQGGRLNEKLFFGSGTQLSVL.